This TCR beta chain was found in a study of blood T cell repertoires in COVID-19. V was clipped by 1 base and J by 5 bases; unmatched bases: 9. CDR1 and CDR2 (germline): LGHNA, YNFKEQ. CDR3 length: 17 residues. Study processing details: Amplification of reference gene primers provided the estimated nucleated cell counts. The assay was immunoSEQ multiplex PCR, and TCRdb's table has in-frame clones only and misses some. Clonal size and the V and J genes are those of that table, whereas D and trimming came from the DNA. The sample consists of 390,000 or so clones, around 91% of them appearing once. The TCR originated in a man between 18 and 35 years old with active or convalescent COVID-19. The chain combines TRBV4-2 with TRBJ2-5; TRBD2 matches at 11 bases. The sample consisted of peripheral blood. CDR3 amino acids: CASSQGLAGGLEETQYF. DNA for the CDR3: TGTGCCAGCAGCCAAGGGCTAGCGGGAGGACTGGAGGAGACCCAGTACTTC.